This entry lists 27 T cell receptor beta chains sequenced from one sample in a study of T-cell reconstitution after alpha-beta-depleted transplantation in children. Using unique molecular identifiers, the investigators prepared the TCRbeta library. TCRdb ran MiXCR on the PCR reads and lists one entry per CDR3 protein. The table records 500,000 to 600,000 distinct CDR3 sequences, about 31% of them present only once. This specimen was PBMCs from the stem cell graft donor, taken from the stem cell graft. The receptor source for this set is a human donor who donated a stem cell graft to a child with aplastic anemia.

This clonotype was seen a handful of times. V is TRBV6-1 and J is TRBJ2-1; unclear D gene. The CDR3 is 15 residues long. The germline V and J ends were trimmed by 4 bases and 3 bases, with 13 bases remaining between them. In germline, CDR1 is MNHNS, CDR2 SASEGT. CDR3 in DNA: TGTGCCAGCAGTGCGTCGAGATCGGGCTACAATGAGCAGTTCTTC. Its protein product is CASSASRSGYNEQFF.

The chain couples TRBV11-2 to TRBJ1-1, with D possibly TRBD1 on 5 matching bases. Germline CDR1 reads SGHAT; CDR2 reads FQNNGV. The V gene lost 1 base and the J gene lost 2 bases, with 14 bases spanning the gap. The CDR3 has 16 amino acids. The CDR3 nucleotides read TGTGCCAGCAGCTTAGTCTCTATCGGGACTAACACTGAAGCTTTCTTT. It encodes CASSLVSIGTNTEAFF.

This clonotype appeared a few times. The rearrangement links TRBV7-6 to TRBJ2-7, with D possibly matching TRBD1 (6 bases). The length of the CDR3 is 17 residues. V lost 1 base, J lost 3 bases, and 19 bases lay in between. Germline CDR1 is SGHVS and CDR2 is FNYEAQ. The CDR3 region is CASSLEGVGHGYYEQYF. CDR3 in DNA: TGTGCCAGCAGCTTAGAGGGGGTGGGACACGGGTACTACGAGCAGTACTTC.

This clonotype has a handful of counts. This chain uses TRBV21-1 with TRBJ1-2; the DNA was not compared with TRBD1, the D call given in the table. TRBV21-1 is shown as a pseudogene. The CDR3 length is 17 residues. CDR3 DNA sequence: TGTGCCAGCAGCAAAGTGAGACAGGGTTCAAATCGATATGGCTACACCTTC. This gives the protein CASSKVRQGSNRYGYTF.

This clonotype was detected only a few times. The chain has TRBV12-3 or TRBV12-4 and TRBJ1-1, with 7 bases that match TRBD1. The CDR3 length is 13 residues. Germline trimming cut 7 bases from V and 4 bases from J; bases unmatched to any gene: 6. The CDR3 bases are TGTGCCAGCATTACAGGGGTCGGCACTGAAGCTTTCTTT. It yields the protein CASITGVGTEAFF.

The chain combines TRBV13 with TRBJ2-7; D gene uncertain. The CDR3 runs 12 residues. V lost 1 base and J 6 bases, leaving 7 bases between the germline ends. Germline V gene lookup returns CDR1 PRHDT and CDR2 FYEKMQ (reference sequence). The CDR3 region has the DNA TGTGCCAGCAGCTTAGTCTCGGGCGAGCAGTACTTC. Encoded protein: CASSLVSGEQYF. The full variable domain, in which reference TRBV13 and TRBJ2-7 provide the parts outside the CDR3, is AAGVIQSPRHLIKEKRETATLKCYPIPRHDTVYWYQQGPGQDPQFLISFYEKMQSDKGSIPDRFSAQQFSDYHSELNMSSLELGDSALYFCASSLVSGEQYFGPGTRLTVT.

The rearrangement joins TRBV6-5 to TRBJ2-1; possibly TRBD2 for D (6 bases). From germline, CDR1 is MNHEY and CDR2 SVGAGI. Trimming removed 4 bases at V and 6 bases at J, with 13 bases between. The CDR3 runs 14 residues. The CDR3 coding sequence is TGTGCCAGCAGTTTCACCGGGAGCGGCAATGAGCAGTTCTTC. This codes for CASSFTGSGNEQFF.

The chain has TRBV7-8 and TRBJ1-6; a weak D match, TRBD1 (6 bases). Germline V gene lookup returns CDR1 SGHVS and CDR2 FQNEAQ. The CDR3 length is 13 residues. Trimming removed 6 bases at V and 8 bases at J, with 11 bases between. CDR3 nucleotide sequence: TGTGCCAGCAGGGGGTGGACAGATTCACCCCTCCACTTT. It codes for CASRGWTDSPLHF.

This clonotype was picked up a small number of times. V usage is TRBV13 and J usage is TRBJ2-1, with TRBD2 as a possible D gene (5 bases). This CDR3 has 14 amino acids. The germline CDR1 and CDR2 sequences are PRHDT and FYEKMQ (reference sequence). V lost 1 base, J lost 12 bases, and 16 bases lay in between. This chain's CDR3 is CASSLEGGGPWQFF. CDR3 bases: TGTGCCAGCAGCTTAGAGGGCGGCGGGCCGTGGCAGTTCTTC.

This clonotype came up a few times. This rearrangement joins TRBV25-1 to TRBJ2-5; D is ambiguous. This CDR3 comprises 13 residues. Germline values: CDR1 MGHDK, CDR2 SYGVNS. Trimming removed 2 bases at V and 2 bases at J, with 6 bases between. The CDR3 is CASSEVRQETQYF. CDR3 nucleotide sequence: TGTGCCAGCAGTGAAGTAAGACAAGAGACCCAGTACTTC. Drawing the rest from reference TRBV25-1 and TRBJ2-5, the complete variable domain is EADIYQTPRYLVIGTGKKITLECSQTMGHDKMYWYQQDPGMELHLIHYSYGVNSTEKGDLSSESTVSRIRTEHFPLTLESARPSHTSQYLCASSEVRQETQYFGPGTRLLVL.

The chain joins TRBV6-2 or TRBV6-3 to TRBJ2-7; D is ambiguous. This CDR3 has 13 residues. Germline V gives CDR1 MNHEY, CDR2 SVGEGT. The ends were cut back, 1 base at V and 6 bases at J, with 10 bases in the middle. As DNA, the CDR3 is TGTGCCAGCAGTTACTGGGATCCCGGCGAGCAGTACTTC. The encoded protein is CASSYWDPGEQYF.

The chain uses TRBV10-3 and TRBJ2-5; D remains unclear. This CDR3 has 13 residues. V gave up 2 bases and J gave up 3 bases, with 7 bases separating them. The V gene's germline CDR1 is ENHRY and CDR2 SYGVKD. The CDR3: CAISENEEETQYF. In DNA form, the CDR3 reads TGTGCCATCAGTGAGAACGAGGAAGAGACCCAGTACTTC.

This clonotype was seen a few times. The chain is built from TRBV20-1 and TRBJ2-7, with 8 bases aligning to TRBD2. J was trimmed by 0 bases and V by 4 bases; bases with no gene match: 5. The CDR3 loop spans 14 amino acids. CDR1 DFQATT and CDR2 SNEGSKA come from the germline V gene (reference sequence). The CDR3: CSAIKSGSSYEQYF. CDR3 coding DNA: TGCAGTGCTATTAAAAGCGGGAGCTCCTACGAGCAGTACTTC.

The table lists this clonotype with a few counts. V is TRBV6-2 or TRBV6-3 and J is TRBJ1-2; no firm D call. From germline, CDR1 is MNHEY and CDR2 SVGEGT. V lost 7 bases and J 3 bases, leaving 3 bases between the germline ends. This CDR3 has 10 amino acids. In DNA, the CDR3 is TGTGCCAGCAAAGACTATGGCTACACCTTC. It translates to CASKDYGYTF.

Of note for this clonotype: Germline and junction disagree at one end, which may indicate a read error. The chain combines TRBV24-1 with TRBJ2-6; D perhaps matches TRBD2 (6 bases). CDR1 and CDR2 from the germline V gene are KGHDR and SFDVKD. This CDR3 has 15 residues. The CDR3 spells CATSDRDSGANGLTF. As DNA, the CDR3 is TGTGCCACCAGTGATCGGGACTCTGGGGCCAACGGCCTGACTTTC.

There are a few counts of this clonotype. The chain links TRBV28 to TRBJ2-6; D call uncertain. The germline gives CDR1 MDHEN, CDR2 SYDVKM. The CDR3 is 12 amino acids. Trimming shortened V by 10 bases and J by 1 base, and 5 bases separated the two germline ends. The CDR3 nucleotides read TGTGCCATCACGTCTGGGGCCAACGTCCTGACTTTC. This gives the protein CAITSGANVLTF.

The J gene is TRBJ2-5, the V gene TRBV7-2, with D unclear. Trimming took off 4 bases at V and 4 bases at J, with 13 bases between the two ends. From germline, CDR1 is SGHTA and CDR2 FQGNSA. The CDR3 has 14 residues. CDR3 loop: CASSSIPTTETQYF. CDR3 nucleotide sequence: TGTGCCAGCAGCTCCATACCTACGACAGAGACCCAGTACTTC.

The chain has TRBV7-2 and TRBJ1-1; 10 bases map to TRBD1. CDR3 length: 15 residues. Per the germline V gene, CDR1 is SGHTA and CDR2 is FQGNSA. With 5 bases clipped from V and 4 bases from J, the junction kept 7 bases outside the gene matches. CDR3 amino acids: CASSGGTGAGTEAFF. In nucleotides, the CDR3 is TGTGCCAGCAGCGGGGGGACAGGGGCTGGCACTGAAGCTTTCTTT.

V gene TRBV27 combines with J gene TRBJ2-1; 7 bases agree with TRBD1. This CDR3 has 15 amino acids. Germline V gives CDR1 MNHEY, CDR2 SMNVEV (reference sequence). V gave up 4 bases and J gave up 8 bases; unmatched junction bases: 11. CDR3 amino acids: CASSSTGTVRDEQFF. DNA of the CDR3: TGTGCCAGCAGTTCTACAGGGACAGTTCGGGATGAGCAGTTCTTC.

The sample holds a few counts of this clonotype. The chain joins TRBV5-1 to TRBJ2-5; D might be TRBD2 (5 bases). The ends were cut back, 4 bases at V and 5 bases at J, with 12 bases in the middle. This CDR3 has 13 amino acids. Germline loops: CDR1 SGHRS, CDR2 YFSETQ. The CDR3, as DNA: TGCGCCAGCAGCGCCGGGAAGGCGGAGACCCAGTACTTC. Translating gives CASSAGKAETQYF.

The chain uses TRBV7-2 and TRBJ1-5; weak D call: TRBD1 (5 bases). This CDR3 region has 15 residues. V dropped 1 base and J dropped 7 bases, with 14 bases sitting between them. CDR1 is SGHTA and CDR2 is FQGNSA in the germline V gene. CDR3 loop: CASSLGWQGYQPQHF. CDR3 DNA sequence: TGTGCCAGCAGCTTAGGTTGGCAGGGATACCAGCCCCAGCATTTT.

The chain joins TRBV7-8 to TRBJ1-6, with a possible D match to TRBD1 (5 bases). The CDR3 is 14 amino acids. The germline CDR1 and CDR2 sequences are SGHVS and FQNEAQ. V gave up 4 bases and J gave up 7 bases, with 11 bases separating them. In nucleotides, the CDR3 is TGTGCCAGCAGCTACGAACACAGGAATTCACCCCTCCACTTT. Translating it yields CASSYEHRNSPLHF.

The gene calls are TRBV15 and TRBJ1-1; D is perhaps TRBD1 (5 bases). The CDR3 totals 16 residues. The germline CDR1 and CDR2 sequences are LNHNV and YYDKDF (reference sequence). The germline V and J ends were trimmed by 0 bases and 1 base, with 12 bases remaining between them. CDR3 in amino acids: CATSRDRGAPNTEAFF. CDR3 bases: TGTGCCACCAGCAGAGATCGTGGGGCCCCGAACACTGAAGCTTTCTTT. Combining the CDR3 with reference TRBV15 and TRBJ1-1 gives the whole variable domain DAMVIQNPRYQVTQFGKPVTLSCSQTLNHNVMYWYQQKSSQAPKLLFHYYDKDFNNEADTPDNFQSRRPNTSFCFLDIRSPGLGDTAMYLCATSRDRGAPNTEAFFGQGTRLTVV.

This clonotype was seen only a few times. V gene TRBV10-3 combines with J gene TRBJ2-1; D may be TRBD2 (6 bases). The CDR3 length is 16 residues. Trimming shortened V by 3 bases and J by 10 bases, and 22 bases separated the two germline ends. Germline CDR1 reads ENHRY; CDR2 reads SYGVKD. CDR3 in DNA: TGTGCCATCAGTGACTATGAGGCGGGGCCCGGCGAGGAGCAGTTCTTC. This gives the protein CAISDYEAGPGEEQFF.

The chain recombines TRBV20-1 with TRBJ2-1, with D possibly being TRBD2 (5 bases). This CDR3 comprises 13 residues. Germline-derived CDR1 and CDR2 are DFQATT and SNEGSKA (reference sequence). V shed 4 bases and J shed 2 bases, with 9 bases lying between them. The CDR3 DNA reads TGCAGTGCTAAGCGGAGACCCTACAATGAGCAGTTCTTC. Its translation: CSAKRRPYNEQFF.

There are a few counts of this clonotype. The chain carries TRBV19 and TRBJ1-2; D not certain. Germline assignment: CDR1 LNHDA and CDR2 SQIVND (reference sequence). V shed 3 bases and J shed 4 bases, with 9 bases lying between them. The CDR3 sequence is 13 residues long. DNA for the CDR3: TGTGCCAGTAGTATCCGATTATCCTATGGCTACACCTTC. As protein: CASSIRLSYGYTF.

The chain links TRBV6-2 or TRBV6-3 to TRBJ2-7; D uncertain. This CDR3 comprises 13 residues. Trimming removed 6 bases from V and 0 bases from J, with 9 bases in between. CDR1 is MNHEY, CDR2 SVGEGT, per germline. CDR3 DNA sequence: TGTGCCAGCAGACGACCCGGCTCCTACGAGCAGTACTTC. This codes for CASRRPGSYEQYF.